The clone carrying this T cell receptor beta chain was found many times. No antigen is known for it. This sample was taken from a study of identical twins. Study-wide results and caveats: Its conclusions, products of cross-sectional statistical analysis, did not come from following the same donors.

The length of the CDR3 is 18 residues. V was trimmed by 1 base and J by 5 bases, leaving 26 bases between them. Germline V gene lookup returns CDR1 DFQATT and CDR2 SNEGSKA (reference sequence). TCRdb re-called the 5' RACE reads through MiXCR, storing one row per CDR3 protein. The sample includes about 240,000 distinct CDR3 sequences, approximately 11% of them seen just once. A further study also used this sample, focusing on yellow fever vaccine responses in identical twins.

This receptor was identified in a woman between 18 and 29 years old in good health. The specimen was memory (CD45RO+) T cells sorted from blood. The V call is TRBV20-1, the J call TRBJ2-5, with D tentatively TRBD2 (7 bases). As DNA, the CDR3 is TGCAGTGCTAGAGGACCAACCGGCGCGCGGGGGCCGCTGGAGACCCAGTACTTC. Protein product: CSARGPTGARGPLETQYF.